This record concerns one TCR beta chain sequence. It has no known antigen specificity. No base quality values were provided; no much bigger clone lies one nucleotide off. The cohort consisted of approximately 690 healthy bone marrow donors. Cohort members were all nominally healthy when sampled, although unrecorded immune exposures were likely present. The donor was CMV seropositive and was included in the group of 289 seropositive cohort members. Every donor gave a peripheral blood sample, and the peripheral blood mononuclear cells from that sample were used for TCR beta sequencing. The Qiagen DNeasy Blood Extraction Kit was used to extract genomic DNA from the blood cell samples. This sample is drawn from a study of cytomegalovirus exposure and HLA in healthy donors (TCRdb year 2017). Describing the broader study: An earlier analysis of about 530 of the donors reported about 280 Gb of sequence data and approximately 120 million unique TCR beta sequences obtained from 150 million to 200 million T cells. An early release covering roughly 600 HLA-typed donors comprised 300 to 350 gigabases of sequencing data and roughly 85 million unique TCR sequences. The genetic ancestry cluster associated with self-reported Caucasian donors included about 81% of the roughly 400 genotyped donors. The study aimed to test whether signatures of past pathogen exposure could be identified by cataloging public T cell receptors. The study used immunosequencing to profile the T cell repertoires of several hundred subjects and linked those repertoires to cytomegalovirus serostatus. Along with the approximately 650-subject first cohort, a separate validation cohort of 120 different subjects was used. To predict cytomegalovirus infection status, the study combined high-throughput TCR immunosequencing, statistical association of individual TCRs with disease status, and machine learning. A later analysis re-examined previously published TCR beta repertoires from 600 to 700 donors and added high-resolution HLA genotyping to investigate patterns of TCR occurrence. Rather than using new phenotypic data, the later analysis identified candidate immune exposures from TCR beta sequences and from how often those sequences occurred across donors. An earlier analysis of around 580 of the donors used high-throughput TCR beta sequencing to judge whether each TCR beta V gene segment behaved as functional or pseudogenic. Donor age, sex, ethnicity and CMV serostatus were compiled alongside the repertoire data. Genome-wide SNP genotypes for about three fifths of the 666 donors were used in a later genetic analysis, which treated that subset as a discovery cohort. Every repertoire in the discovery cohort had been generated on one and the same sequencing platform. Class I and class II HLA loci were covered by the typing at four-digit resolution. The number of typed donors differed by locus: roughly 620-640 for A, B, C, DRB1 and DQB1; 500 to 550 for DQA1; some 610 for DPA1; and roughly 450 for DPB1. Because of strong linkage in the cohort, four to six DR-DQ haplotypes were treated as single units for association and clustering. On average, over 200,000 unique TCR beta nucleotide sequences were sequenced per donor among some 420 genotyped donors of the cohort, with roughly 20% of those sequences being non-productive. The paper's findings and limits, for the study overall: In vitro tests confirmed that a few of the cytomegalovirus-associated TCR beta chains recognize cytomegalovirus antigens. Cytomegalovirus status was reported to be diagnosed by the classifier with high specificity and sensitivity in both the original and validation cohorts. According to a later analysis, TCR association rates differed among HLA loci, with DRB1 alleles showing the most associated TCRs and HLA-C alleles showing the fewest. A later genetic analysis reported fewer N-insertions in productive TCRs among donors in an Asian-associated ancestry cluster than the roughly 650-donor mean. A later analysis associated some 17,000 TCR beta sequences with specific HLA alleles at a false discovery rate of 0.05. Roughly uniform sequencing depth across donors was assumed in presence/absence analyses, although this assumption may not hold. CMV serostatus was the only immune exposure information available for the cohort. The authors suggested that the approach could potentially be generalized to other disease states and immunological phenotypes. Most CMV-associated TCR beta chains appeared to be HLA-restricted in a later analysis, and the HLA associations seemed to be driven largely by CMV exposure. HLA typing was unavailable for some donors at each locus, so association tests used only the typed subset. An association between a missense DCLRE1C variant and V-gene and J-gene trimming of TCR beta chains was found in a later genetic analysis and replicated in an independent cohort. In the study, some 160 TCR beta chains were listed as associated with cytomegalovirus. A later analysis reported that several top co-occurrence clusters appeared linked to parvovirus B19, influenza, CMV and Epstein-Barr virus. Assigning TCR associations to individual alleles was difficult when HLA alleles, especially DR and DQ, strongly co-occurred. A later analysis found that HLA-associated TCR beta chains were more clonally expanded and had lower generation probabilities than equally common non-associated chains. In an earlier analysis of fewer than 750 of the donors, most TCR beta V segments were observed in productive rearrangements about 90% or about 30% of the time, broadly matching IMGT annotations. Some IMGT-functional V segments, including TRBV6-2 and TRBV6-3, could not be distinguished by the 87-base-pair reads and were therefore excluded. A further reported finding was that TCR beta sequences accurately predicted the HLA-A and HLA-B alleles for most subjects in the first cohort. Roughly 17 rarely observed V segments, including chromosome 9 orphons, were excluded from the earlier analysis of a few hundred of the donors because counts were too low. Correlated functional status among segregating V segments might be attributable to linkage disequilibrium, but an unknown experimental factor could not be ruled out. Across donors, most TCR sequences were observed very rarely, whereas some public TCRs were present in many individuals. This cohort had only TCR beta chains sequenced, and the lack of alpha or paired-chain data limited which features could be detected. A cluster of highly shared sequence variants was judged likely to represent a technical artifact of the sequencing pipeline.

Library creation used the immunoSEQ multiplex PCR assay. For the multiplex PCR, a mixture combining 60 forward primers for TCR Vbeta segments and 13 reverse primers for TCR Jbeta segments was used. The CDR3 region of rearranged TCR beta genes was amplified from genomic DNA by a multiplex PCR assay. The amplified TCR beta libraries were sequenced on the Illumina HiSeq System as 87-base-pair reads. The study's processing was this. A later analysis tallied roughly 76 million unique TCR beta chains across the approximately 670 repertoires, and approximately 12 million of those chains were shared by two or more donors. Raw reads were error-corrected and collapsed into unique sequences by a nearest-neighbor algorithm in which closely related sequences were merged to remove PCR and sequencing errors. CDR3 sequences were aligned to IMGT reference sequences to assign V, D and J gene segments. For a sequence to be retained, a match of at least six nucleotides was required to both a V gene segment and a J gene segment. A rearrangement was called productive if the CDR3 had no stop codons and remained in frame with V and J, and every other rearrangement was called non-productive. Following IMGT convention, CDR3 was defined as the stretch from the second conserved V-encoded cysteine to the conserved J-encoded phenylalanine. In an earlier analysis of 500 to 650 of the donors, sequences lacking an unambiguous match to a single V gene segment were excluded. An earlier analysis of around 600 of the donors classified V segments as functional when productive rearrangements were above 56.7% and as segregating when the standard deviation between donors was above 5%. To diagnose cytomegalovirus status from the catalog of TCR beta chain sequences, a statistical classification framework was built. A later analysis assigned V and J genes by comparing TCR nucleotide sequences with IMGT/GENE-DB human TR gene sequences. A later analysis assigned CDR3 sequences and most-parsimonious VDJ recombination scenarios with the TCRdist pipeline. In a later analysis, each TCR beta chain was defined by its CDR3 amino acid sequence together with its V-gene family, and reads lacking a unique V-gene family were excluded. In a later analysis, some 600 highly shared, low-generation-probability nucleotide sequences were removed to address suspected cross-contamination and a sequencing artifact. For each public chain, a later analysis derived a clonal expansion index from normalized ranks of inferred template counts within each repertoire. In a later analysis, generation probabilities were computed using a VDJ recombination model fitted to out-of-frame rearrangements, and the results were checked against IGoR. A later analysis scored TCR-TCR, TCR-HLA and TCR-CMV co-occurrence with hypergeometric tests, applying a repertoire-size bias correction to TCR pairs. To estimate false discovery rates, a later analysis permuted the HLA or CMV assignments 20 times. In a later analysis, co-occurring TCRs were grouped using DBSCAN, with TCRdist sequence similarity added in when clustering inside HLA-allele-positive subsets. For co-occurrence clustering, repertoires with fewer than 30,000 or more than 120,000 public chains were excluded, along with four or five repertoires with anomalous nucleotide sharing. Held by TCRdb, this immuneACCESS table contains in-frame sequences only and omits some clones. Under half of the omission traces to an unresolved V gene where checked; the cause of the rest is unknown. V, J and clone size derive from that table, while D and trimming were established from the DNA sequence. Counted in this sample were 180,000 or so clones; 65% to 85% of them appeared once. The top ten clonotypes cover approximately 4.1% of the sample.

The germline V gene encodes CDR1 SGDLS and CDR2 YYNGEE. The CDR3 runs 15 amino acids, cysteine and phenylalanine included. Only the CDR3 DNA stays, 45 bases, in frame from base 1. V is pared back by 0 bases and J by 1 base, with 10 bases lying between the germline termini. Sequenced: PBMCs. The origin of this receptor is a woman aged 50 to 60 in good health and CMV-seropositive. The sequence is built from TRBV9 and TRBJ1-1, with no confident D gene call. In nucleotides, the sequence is TGTGCCAGCAGCGTAGGCGGAGGCTCGAACACTGAAGCTTTCTTT. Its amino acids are CASSVGGGSNTEAFF.